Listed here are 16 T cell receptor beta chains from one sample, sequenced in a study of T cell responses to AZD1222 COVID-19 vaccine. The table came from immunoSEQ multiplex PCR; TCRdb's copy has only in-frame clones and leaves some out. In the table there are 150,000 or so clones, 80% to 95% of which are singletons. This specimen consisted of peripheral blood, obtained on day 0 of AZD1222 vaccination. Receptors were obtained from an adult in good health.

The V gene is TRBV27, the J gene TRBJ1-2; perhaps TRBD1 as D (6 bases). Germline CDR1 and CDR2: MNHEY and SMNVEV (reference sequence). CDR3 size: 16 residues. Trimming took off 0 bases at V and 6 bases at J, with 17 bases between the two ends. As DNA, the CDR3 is TGTGCCAGCAGTTTATCGCCCTGGGGGCGAGGTGATGGCTACACCTTC. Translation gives CASSLSPWGRGDGYTF.

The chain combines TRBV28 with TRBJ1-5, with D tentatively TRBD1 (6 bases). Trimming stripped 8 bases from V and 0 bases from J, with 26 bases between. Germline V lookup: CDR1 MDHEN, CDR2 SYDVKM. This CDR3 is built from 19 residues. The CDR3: CASSVYMVRGTYSNQPQHF. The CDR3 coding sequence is TGTGCCAGCTCAGTTTATATGGTCAGGGGAACTTATAGCAATCAGCCCCAGCATTTT. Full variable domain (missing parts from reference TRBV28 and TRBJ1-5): DVKVTQSSRYLVKRTGEKVFLECVQDMDHENMFWYRQDPGLGLRLIYFSYDVKMKEKGDIPEGYSVSREKKERFSLILESASTNQTSMYLCASSVYMVRGTYSNQPQHFGDGTRLSIL.

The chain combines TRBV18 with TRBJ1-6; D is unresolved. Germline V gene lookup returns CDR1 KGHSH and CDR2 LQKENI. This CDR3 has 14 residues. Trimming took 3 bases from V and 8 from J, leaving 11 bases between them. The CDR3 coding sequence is TGTGCCAGCTCACCGGGTCAGGCCTATTCACCCCTCCACTTT. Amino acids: CASSPGQAYSPLHF.

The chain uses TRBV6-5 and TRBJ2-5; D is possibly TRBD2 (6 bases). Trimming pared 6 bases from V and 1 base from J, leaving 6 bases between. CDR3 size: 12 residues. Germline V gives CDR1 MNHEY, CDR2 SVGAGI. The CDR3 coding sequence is TGTGCCAGCAGGCGGGGCCAAGAGACCCAGTACTTC. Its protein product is CASRRGQETQYF.

The CDR3 DNA reads TGTGCCAGCAGTTATGCTAGCGGGAGCCTCTACGAGCAGTACTTC. Translating it yields CASSYASGSLYEQYF. The V gene is TRBV6-5, the J gene TRBJ2-7; 10 positions match TRBD2. The trim removed 3 bases at V and 3 bases at J, leaving 5 bases unmatched. This CDR3 is built from 15 residues. The germline V gene encodes CDR1 MNHEY and CDR2 SVGAGI.

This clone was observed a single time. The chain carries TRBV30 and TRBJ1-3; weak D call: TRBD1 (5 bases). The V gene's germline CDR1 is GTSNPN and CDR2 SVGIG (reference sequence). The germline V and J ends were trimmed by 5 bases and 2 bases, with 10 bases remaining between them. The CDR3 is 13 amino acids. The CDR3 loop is CAWAGTAGNTIYF. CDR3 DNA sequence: TGTGCCTGGGCGGGGACGGCTGGAAACACCATATATTTT.

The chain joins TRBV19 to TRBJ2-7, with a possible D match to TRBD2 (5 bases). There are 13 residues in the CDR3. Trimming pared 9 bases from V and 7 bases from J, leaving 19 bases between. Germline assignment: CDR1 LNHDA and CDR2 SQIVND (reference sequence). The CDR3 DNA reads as TGTGCCAGAAGATTCCCCATGAGAGGGGAGCAGTACTTC. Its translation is CARRFPMRGEQYF.

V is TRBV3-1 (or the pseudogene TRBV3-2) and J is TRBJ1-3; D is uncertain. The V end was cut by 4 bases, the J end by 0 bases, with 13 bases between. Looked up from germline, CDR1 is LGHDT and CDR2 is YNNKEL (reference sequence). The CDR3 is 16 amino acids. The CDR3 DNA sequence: TGTGCCAGCAGCCTGGCCAAAGGAACCTCTGGAAACACCATATATTTT. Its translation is CASSLAKGTSGNTIYF.

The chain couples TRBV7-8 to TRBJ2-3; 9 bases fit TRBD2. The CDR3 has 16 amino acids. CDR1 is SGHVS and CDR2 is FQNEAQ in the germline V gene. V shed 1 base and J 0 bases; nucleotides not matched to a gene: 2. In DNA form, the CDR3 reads TGTGCCAGCAGCTTAGGCCTAGCGGGGAGCACAGATACGCAGTATTTT. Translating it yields CASSLGLAGSTDTQYF. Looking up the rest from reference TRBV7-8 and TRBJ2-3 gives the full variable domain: GAGVSQSPRYKVAKRGQDVALRCDPISGHVSLFWYQQALGQGPEFLTYFQNEAQLDKSGLPSDRFFAERPEGSVSTLKIQRTQQEDSAVYLCASSLGLAGSTDTQYFGPGTRLTVL.

DNA for the CDR3: TGTGCCAGCAGCTTACGAGGGCATGTCAGGGTTAGTTCACCCCTCCACTTT. Translated, it gives CASSLRGHVRVSSPLHF. The chain recombines TRBV11-2 with TRBJ1-6; a possible D gene is TRBD1 (5 bases). CDR3 length: 17 residues. Germline CDR1 reads SGHAT; CDR2 reads FQNNGV. The ends were cut back, 2 bases at V and 9 bases at J, with 20 bases in the middle.

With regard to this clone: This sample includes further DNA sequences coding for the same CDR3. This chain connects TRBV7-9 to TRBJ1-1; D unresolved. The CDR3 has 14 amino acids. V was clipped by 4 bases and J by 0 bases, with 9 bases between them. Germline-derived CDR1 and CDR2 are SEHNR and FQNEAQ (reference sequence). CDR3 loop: CASSSRTVNTEAFF. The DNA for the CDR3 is TGTGCCAGCAGCTCCCGGACGGTGAACACTGAAGCTTTCTTT.

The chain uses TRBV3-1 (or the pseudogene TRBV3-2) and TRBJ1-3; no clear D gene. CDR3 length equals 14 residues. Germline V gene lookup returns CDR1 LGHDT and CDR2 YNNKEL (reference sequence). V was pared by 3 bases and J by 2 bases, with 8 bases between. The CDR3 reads CASSQRVAGNTIYF. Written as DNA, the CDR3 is TGTGCCAGCAGCCAGAGGGTCGCTGGAAACACCATATATTTT.

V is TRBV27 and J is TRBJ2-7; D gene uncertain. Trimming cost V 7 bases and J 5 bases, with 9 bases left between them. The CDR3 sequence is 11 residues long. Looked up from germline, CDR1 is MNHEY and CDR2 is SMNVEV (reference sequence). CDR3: CASTAHNEQYF. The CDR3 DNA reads TGTGCCAGCACGGCCCATAACGAGCAGTACTTC.

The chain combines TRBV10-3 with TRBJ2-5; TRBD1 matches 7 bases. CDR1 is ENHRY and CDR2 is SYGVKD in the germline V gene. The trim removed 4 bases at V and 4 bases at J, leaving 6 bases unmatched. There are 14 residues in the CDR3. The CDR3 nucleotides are TGTGCCATCAGTGCCGACAGGGCGGGAGAGACCCAGTACTTC. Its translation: CAISADRAGETQYF.

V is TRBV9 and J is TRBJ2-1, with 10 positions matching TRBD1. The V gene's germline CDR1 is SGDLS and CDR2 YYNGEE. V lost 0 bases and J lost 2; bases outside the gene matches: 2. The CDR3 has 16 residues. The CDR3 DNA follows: TGTGCCAGCAGCGTAGAGGACAGGGGGGCCTACAATGAGCAGTTCTTC. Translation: CASSVEDRGAYNEQFF.

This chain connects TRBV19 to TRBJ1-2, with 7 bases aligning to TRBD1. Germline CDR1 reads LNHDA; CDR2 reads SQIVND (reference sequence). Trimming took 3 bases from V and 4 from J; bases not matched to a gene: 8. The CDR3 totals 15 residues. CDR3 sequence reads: CASSIAAGGSYGYTF. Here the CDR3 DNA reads TGTGCCAGTAGTATCGCGGCAGGGGGTAGCTATGGCTACACCTTC. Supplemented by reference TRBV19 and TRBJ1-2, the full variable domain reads DGGITQSPKYLFRKEGQNVTLSCEQNLNHDAMYWYRQDPGQGLRLIYYSQIVNDFQKGDIAEGYSVSREKKESFPLTVTSAQKNPTAFYLCASSIAAGGSYGYTFGSGTRLTVV.